Each of the 2 T cell receptor beta chains below was sequenced from the same sample in a study of blood T cell repertoires in COVID-19. Data came from immunoSEQ multiplex PCR; TCRdb stores just in-frame clones and leaves some out. The sample holds about 180,000 clones, 70% to 90% seen once. Material for sequencing was peripheral blood. The receptors stem from a man aged 18-30 years who had recovered from COVID-19.

The chain joins TRBV28 to TRBJ1-4; 11 bases are shared with TRBD1. With V trimmed by 3 bases and J by 7 bases, 7 bases remained unmatched. Germline V lookup: CDR1 MDHEN, CDR2 SYDVKM. CDR3 length equals 16 residues. The DNA of the CDR3 is TGTGCCAGCAGTTTCCTGGACAGGGGGCGGTTTGAAAAACTGTTTTTT. It encodes CASSFLDRGRFEKLFF.

This sequence joins TRBV7-2 and TRBJ2-7; weak D call: TRBD1 (5 bases). CDR1 is SGHTA and CDR2 is FQGNSA in the germline V gene. The V end was cut by 3 bases, the J end by 6 bases, with 12 bases between. This CDR3 region has 13 residues. CDR3 DNA: TGTGCCAGCAGCTTCGGCAGGGAACGCGAGCAGTACTTC. Translation: CASSFGREREQYF.